These 22 T cell receptor beta chains were sequenced from one sample in a study of multiple sclerosis patients with progressive multifocal leukoencephalopathy. The protocol was immunoSEQ multiplex PCR, while the TCRdb copy is restricted to in-frame clones and leaves out a portion. The sample includes 25,000 to 35,000 clones, around nine tenths of them seen just once. Time point reported: roughly 6 months of natalizumab therapy. This specimen was PBMCs, taken from a patient treated with natalizumab. The receptors come from a human donor with multiple sclerosis.

The V and J genes are TRBV10-1 and TRBJ2-7, with D maybe TRBD2 (6 bases). Per the germline V gene, CDR1 is WNHNN and CDR2 is SYGVQD (reference sequence). Trimming shortened V by 7 bases and J by 6 bases, and 25 bases separated the two germline ends. The CDR3 is 16 residues long. CDR3 loop: CASNGGAQPSLSEQYF. Written as DNA, the CDR3 is TGCGCCAGCAATGGCGGGGCCCAGCCCTCTCTGAGCGAGCAGTACTTC.

The chain combines TRBV7-9 with TRBJ2-7, with D perhaps TRBD1 (6 bases). Between the trimmed V and J ends, which lost 4 bases and 3 bases, there was a span of 13 bases. The CDR3 spans 14 residues. Per the germline V gene, CDR1 is SEHNR and CDR2 is FQNEAQ (reference sequence). The CDR3 region has the DNA TGTGCCAGCAGCTCGTCCCGGGACATCTACGAGCAGTACTTC. This sequence encodes CASSSSRDIYEQYF.

The chain is built from TRBV28 and TRBJ1-3; D is undetermined. Germline-derived CDR1 and CDR2 are MDHEN and SYDVKM. V was pared by 3 bases and J by 4 bases, with 13 bases between. The CDR3 consists of 15 residues. The CDR3 region is CASSFSPGLGNTIYF. The CDR3 DNA sequence: TGTGCCAGCAGTTTTTCACCGGGCTTAGGAAACACCATATATTTT.

The V and J genes are TRBV7-9 and TRBJ1-2, with D maybe TRBD1 (6 bases). V was shortened by 5 bases and J by 14 bases, with 18 bases between the two germline ends. Per the germline V gene, CDR1 is SEHNR and CDR2 is FQNEAQ (reference sequence). This CDR3 spans 12 amino acids. Written as DNA, the CDR3 is TGTGCCAGCAGCCCTGGGGGCTGGAGCTGGACCTTC. This encodes CASSPGGWSWTF.

The V call is TRBV7-6, the J call TRBJ2-3, with TRBD2 identical over 9 bases. CDR3 length: 15 amino acids. V lost 5 bases, J lost 6 bases, and 9 bases stayed unmatched. The germline CDR1 and CDR2 sequences are SGHVS and FNYEAQ. The CDR3 here is CASSMGLAEGDTQYF. The CDR3 DNA reads as TGTGCCAGCAGCATGGGACTAGCTGAAGGGGATACGCAGTATTTT.

This chain connects TRBV11-2 to TRBJ2-7; 10 nucleotides agree with TRBD2. From germline, CDR1 is SGHAT and CDR2 FQNNGV. The CDR3 contains 15 residues. V lost 0 bases, J lost 3 bases, and 2 bases stayed unmatched. This chain's CDR3 is CASSLEGTSDYEQYF. DNA for the CDR3: TGTGCCAGCAGCTTAGAAGGGACTAGCGACTACGAGCAGTACTTC.

Comments on this clone: Other DNA sequences in the same sample also yield this CDR3. The gene calls are TRBV27 and TRBJ2-7, with TRBD2 matching over 12 bases. Trimming removed 2 bases from V and 4 bases from J; junction bases left unmatched: 3. Germline assignment: CDR1 MNHEY and CDR2 SMNVEV (reference sequence). This CDR3 has 15 residues. The DNA of the CDR3 is TGTGCCAGCAGTTTAGGGACTAGCGGGTTATACGAGCAGTACTTC. It yields the protein CASSLGTSGLYEQYF.

The gene calls are TRBV7-2 and TRBJ1-2; the match to TRBD1 covers 7 bases. V shed 4 bases and J 7 bases; nucleotides not matched to a gene: 6. CDR3 length: 13 residues. The V gene's germline CDR1 is SGHTA and CDR2 FQGNSA. CDR3 DNA sequence: TGTGCCAGCAGCTCGCAGGGGGTTGGTGGCTACACCTTC. It is translated as CASSSQGVGGYTF.

The chain is built from TRBV5-4 and TRBJ2-1; a possible D gene is TRBD1 (8 bases). In germline, CDR1 is SGHNT, CDR2 YYREEE (reference sequence). With 5 bases removed from V and 7 bases from J, the gap between germline ends came to 13 bases. The CDR3 sequence is 13 residues long. The DNA for the CDR3 is TGTGCCAGCAGTCTACAGGGGGGGAATGAGCAGTTCTTC. Translated: CASSLQGGNEQFF.

The rearrangement uses TRBV2 and TRBJ2-7; possibly TRBD2 for D (6 bases). This CDR3 spans 14 amino acids. Trimming took off 1 base at V and 2 bases at J, with 9 bases between the two ends. Germline CDR1 reads SNHLY; CDR2 reads FYNNEI. CDR3 sequence (DNA): TGTGCCAGCAGTGAAGGGCGGGGAACCTACGAGCAGTACTTC. Protein: CASSEGRGTYEQYF.

This chain's CDR3 is CASSPGRTEAFF. The CDR3 DNA reads TGCGCCAGCAGCCCGGGGAGGACCGAAGCTTTCTTT. The chain carries TRBV5-1 and TRBJ1-1; D gene unclear. This CDR3 spans 12 amino acids. V gave up 4 bases and J gave up 8 bases, with 12 bases separating them. The germline V gene encodes CDR1 SGHRS and CDR2 YFSETQ.

This clone was found once. The DNA of the CDR3 is TGTGCCACCAGGGGGCCGGGTGTAAGCTCCTACGAGCAGTACTTC. Protein: CATRGPGVSSYEQYF. V and J are TRBV15 and TRBJ2-7; the D gene is possibly TRBD1 (5 bases). V lost 6 bases, J lost 0 bases, and 15 bases lay in between. The V gene's germline CDR1 is LNHNV and CDR2 YYDKDF (reference sequence). This CDR3 spans 15 amino acids.

This clone came up once. This sequence joins TRBV6-5 and TRBJ1-2; D unclear. The V gene lost 7 bases and the J gene lost 0 bases, with 15 bases spanning the gap. Germline V gene sequence: CDR1 MNHEY, CDR2 SVGAGI. CDR3 length: 15 amino acids. The CDR3: CASNPQALTNYGYTF. CDR3 bases: TGTGCCAGCAATCCTCAGGCTCTCACTAACTATGGCTACACCTTC.

The rearrangement links TRBV6-4 to TRBJ2-3, with TRBD2 matching 15 bases. Trimming at V came to 6 bases and at J to 6 bases, leaving 13 bases not matched to a gene. Germline values: CDR1 MRHNA, CDR2 SNTAGT. The CDR3 length is 18 residues. CDR3 sequence: CASRTGTSGRRGVDTQYF. The CDR3 nucleotides read TGTGCCAGCAGAACCGGGACTAGCGGGAGGCGGGGGGTTGATACGCAGTATTTT.

This chain connects TRBV28 to TRBJ1-2; D is unclear. The CDR3 has 13 amino acids. The germline gives CDR1 MDHEN, CDR2 SYDVKM. V was trimmed by 5 bases and J by 4 bases, leaving 11 bases between them. Here the CDR3 reads CASSPPEFYGYTF. The DNA for the CDR3 is TGTGCCAGCAGTCCCCCGGAGTTCTATGGCTACACCTTC.

This clone occurred a few times. The J gene is TRBJ2-5, the V gene TRBV7-9; D could derive from TRBD1 or TRBD2 (6 bases each). With 5 bases removed from V and 4 bases from J, the gap between germline ends came to 17 bases. The germline V gene encodes CDR1 SEHNR and CDR2 FQNEAQ (reference sequence). This CDR3 spans 15 amino acids. CDR3 in DNA: TGTGCCAGCAGCCCCAGTTGGGGGGCTGGAGAGACCCAGTACTTC. Translation gives CASSPSWGAGETQYF. Full variable domain (rest looked up from reference TRBV7-9 and TRBJ2-5): DTGVSQNPRHKITKRGQNVTFRCDPISEHNRLYWYRQTLGQGPEFLTYFQNEAQLEKSRLLSDRFSAERPKGSFSTLEIQRTEQGDSAMYLCASSPSWGAGETQYFGPGTRLLVL.

This rearrangement joins TRBV4-3 to TRBJ2-7, with D uncertain. The CDR3 has 15 amino acids. Trimming shortened V by 0 bases and J by 2 bases, and 11 bases separated the two germline ends. The germline V gene has CDR1 LGHNA and CDR2 YSLEER. The CDR3 loop is CASSQERPSPYEQYF. The CDR3 region has the DNA TGCGCCAGCAGCCAAGAGCGTCCATCCCCCTACGAGCAGTACTTC.

The chain links TRBV29-1 to TRBJ2-7; a weak D match, TRBD2 (6 bases). Germline V gene data show CDR1 as SQVTM and CDR2 as ANQGSEA. Trimming stripped 5 bases from V and 5 bases from J, with 19 bases between. This CDR3 region has 14 residues. In nucleotides, the CDR3 is TGCAGCGTTAGCGACGGTTTGGAGGGCGACGAGCAGTACTTC. This sequence encodes CSVSDGLEGDEQYF.

The rearrangement uses TRBV14 and TRBJ2-7; possibly TRBD1 or TRBD2 for D (6 bases each). The germline gives CDR1 SGHDN, CDR2 FVKESK. There are 13 residues in the CDR3. Trimming left V 0 bases short and J 7 bases short, with 10 bases between. In DNA, the CDR3 is TGTGCCAGCAGCCAAGATTTAGGGGGGGAGCAGTACTTC. Encoded protein: CASSQDLGGEQYF.

J is TRBJ2-7 and V is TRBV28; 9 bases are shared with TRBD1. This CDR3 has 14 residues. Per germline, CDR1 MDHEN and CDR2 SYDVKM. The J segment lost 6 bases and the V segment lost 2 bases, leaving 5 bases of the junction unmatched. The CDR3 DNA sequence: TGTGCCAGCAGTTTAGCCGGACAGGGGCGCGAGCAGTACTTC. This gives the protein CASSLAGQGREQYF.

The rearrangement joins TRBV9 to TRBJ2-5; D is perhaps TRBD1 or TRBD2 (6 bases each). The CDR3 loop spans 14 amino acids. The germline V and J ends were trimmed by 3 bases and 1 base, with 10 bases remaining between them. The germline V gene encodes CDR1 SGDLS and CDR2 YYNGEE. CDR3 coding DNA: TGTGCCAGCAGCGCCCGGGGGCGCCAAGAGACCCAGTACTTC. Its protein product is CASSARGRQETQYF.

The chain couples TRBV28 to TRBJ2-7; the D call may be TRBD1 or TRBD2 (6 bases each). The germline gives CDR1 MDHEN, CDR2 SYDVKM. This CDR3 is 15 amino acids long. Trimming removed 7 bases at V and 1 base at J, with 17 bases between. The CDR3 sequence: CASNPPGAPSYEQYF. The CDR3 DNA is TGTGCCAGCAACCCACCGGGGGCGCCTTCCTACGAGCAGTACTTC.